This T cell receptor beta chain was profiled in a study of patients and donors after allogeneic stem cell transplantation. TCRdb called the RT-PCR reads again in MiXCR, with one record for every CDR3 protein. Among roughly 230,000 distinct CDR3 sequences, less than 15% were seen once, and the ten largest hold about 9.9%. V was pared by 4 bases and J by 12 bases, with 13 bases between. CDR1 MNHNS and CDR2 SASEGT come from the germline V gene. The CDR3 covers 13 residues. Sequenced material: blood, either unsorted or a sorted T cell fraction (not recorded which). This clonotype was obtained from a human donor who was either an allogeneic HSCT recipient or a stem cell or donor lymphocyte infusion donor (not recorded which). It is not recorded whose cells these are; they may come from a transplant donor. The chain recombines TRBV6-1 with TRBJ1-6; D may be TRBD1 (6 bases). DNA of the CDR3: TGTGCCAGCAGTGCGGGGGCCCAAAAACCCCTCCACTTT. This gives the protein CASSAGAQKPLHF.